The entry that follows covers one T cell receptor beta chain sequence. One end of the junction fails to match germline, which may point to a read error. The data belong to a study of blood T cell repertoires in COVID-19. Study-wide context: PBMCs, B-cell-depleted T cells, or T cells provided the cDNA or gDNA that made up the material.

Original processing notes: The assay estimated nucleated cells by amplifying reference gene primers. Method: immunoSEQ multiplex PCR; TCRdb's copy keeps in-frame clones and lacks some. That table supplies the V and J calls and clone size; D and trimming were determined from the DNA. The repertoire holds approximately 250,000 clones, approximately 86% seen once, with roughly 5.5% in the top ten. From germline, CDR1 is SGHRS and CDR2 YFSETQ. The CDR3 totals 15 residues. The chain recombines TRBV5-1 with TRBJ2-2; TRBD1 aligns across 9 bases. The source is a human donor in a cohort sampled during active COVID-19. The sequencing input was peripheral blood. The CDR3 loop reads CASRLTGQGTGELFF. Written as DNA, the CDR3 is TGCGCCAGCCGCTTGACGGGACAGGGAACCGGGGAGCTGTTTTTT.